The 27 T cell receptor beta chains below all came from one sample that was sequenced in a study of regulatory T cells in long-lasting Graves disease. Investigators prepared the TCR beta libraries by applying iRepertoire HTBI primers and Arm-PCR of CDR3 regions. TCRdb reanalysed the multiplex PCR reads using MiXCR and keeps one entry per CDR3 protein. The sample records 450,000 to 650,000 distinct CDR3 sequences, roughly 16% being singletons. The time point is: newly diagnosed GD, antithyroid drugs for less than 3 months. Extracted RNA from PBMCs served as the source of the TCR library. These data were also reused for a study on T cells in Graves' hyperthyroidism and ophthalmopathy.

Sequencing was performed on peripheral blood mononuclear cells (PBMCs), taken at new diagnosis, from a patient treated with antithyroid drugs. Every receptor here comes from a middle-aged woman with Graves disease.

CDR3 coding DNA: TGTGCCAGCAGTGACCCCGGGACAGGGGTTAATCAGCCCCAGCATTTT. It encodes CASSDPGTGVNQPQHF. This rearrangement joins TRBV28 to TRBJ1-5; 10 bases align to TRBD1. The CDR3 has 16 amino acids. In germline, CDR1 is MDHEN, CDR2 SYDVKM. V lost 5 bases to trimming and J lost 4 bases; unmatched junction nucleotides: 8.

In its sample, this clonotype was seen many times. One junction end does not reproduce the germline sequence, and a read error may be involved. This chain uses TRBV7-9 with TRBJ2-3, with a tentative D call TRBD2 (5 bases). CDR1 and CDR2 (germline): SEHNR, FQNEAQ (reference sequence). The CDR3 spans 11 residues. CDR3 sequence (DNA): TGTGCCAGCAGCTCAAGCGGAGGCCCAGATTTT. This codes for CASSSSGGPDF.

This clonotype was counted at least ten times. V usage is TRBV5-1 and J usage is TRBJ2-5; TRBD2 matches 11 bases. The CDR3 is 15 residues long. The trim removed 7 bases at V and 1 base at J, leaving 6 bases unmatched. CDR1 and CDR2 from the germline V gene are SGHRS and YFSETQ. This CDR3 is CASSGLAGRQETQYF. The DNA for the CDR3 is TGCGCCAGCTCAGGACTAGCGGGCCGCCAAGAGACCCAGTACTTC.

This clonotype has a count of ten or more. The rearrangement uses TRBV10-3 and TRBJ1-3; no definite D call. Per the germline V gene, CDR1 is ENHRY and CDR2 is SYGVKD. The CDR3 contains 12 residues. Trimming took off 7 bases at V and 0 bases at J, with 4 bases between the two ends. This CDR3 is CAIMGSGNTIYF. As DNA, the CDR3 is TGTGCCATCATGGGCTCTGGAAACACCATATATTTT.

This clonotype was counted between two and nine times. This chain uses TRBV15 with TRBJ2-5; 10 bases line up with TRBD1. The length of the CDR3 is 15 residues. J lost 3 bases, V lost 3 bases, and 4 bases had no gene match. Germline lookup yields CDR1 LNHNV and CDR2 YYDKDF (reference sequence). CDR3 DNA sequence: TGTGCCACCAGCAGCCCCGGGACAGGGGAAGAGACCCAGTACTTC. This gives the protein CATSSPGTGEETQYF.

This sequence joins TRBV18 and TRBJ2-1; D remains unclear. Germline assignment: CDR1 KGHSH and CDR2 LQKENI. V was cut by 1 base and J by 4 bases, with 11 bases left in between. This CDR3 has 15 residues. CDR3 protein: CASSPRNLQYNEQFF. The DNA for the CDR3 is TGTGCCAGCTCACCACGAAACCTTCAGTACAATGAGCAGTTCTTC.

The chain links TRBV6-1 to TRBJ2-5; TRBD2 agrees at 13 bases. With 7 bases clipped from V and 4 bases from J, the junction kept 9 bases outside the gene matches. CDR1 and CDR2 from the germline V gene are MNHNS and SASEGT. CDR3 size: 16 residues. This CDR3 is CASKTGTSGAGETQYF. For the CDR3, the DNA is TGTGCCAGCAAGACAGGGACTAGCGGGGCTGGAGAGACCCAGTACTTC.

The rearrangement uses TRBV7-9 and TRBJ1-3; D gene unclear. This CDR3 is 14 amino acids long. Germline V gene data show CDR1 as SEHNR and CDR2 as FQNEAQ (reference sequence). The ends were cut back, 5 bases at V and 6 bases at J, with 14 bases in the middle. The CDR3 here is CASSLLVQKNTIYF. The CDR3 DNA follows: TGTGCCAGCAGCCTGCTGGTACAGAAAAACACCATATATTTT.

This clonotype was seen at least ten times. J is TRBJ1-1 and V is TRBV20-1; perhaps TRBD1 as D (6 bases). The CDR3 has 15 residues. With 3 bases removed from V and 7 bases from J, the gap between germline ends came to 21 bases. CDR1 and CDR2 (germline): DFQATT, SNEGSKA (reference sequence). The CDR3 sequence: CSARDRLHHNVEAFF. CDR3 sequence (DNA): TGCAGTGCTAGGGACAGACTCCACCACAATGTTGAAGCTTTCTTT.

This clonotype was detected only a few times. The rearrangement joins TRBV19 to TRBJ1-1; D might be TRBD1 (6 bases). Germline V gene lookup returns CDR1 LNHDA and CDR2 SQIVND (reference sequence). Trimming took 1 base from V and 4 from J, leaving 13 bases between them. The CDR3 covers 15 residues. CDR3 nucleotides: TGTGCCAGTAGTATAGTAGGGGGGGTGAGCACTGAAGCTTTCTTT. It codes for CASSIVGGVSTEAFF.

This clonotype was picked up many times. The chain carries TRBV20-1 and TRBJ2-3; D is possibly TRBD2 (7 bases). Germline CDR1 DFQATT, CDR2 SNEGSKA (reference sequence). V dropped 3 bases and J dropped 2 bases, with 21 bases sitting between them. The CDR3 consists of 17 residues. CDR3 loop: CSARGAWASGDTDTQYF. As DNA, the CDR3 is TGCAGTGCTAGGGGGGCGTGGGCTAGCGGAGACACAGATACGCAGTATTTT.

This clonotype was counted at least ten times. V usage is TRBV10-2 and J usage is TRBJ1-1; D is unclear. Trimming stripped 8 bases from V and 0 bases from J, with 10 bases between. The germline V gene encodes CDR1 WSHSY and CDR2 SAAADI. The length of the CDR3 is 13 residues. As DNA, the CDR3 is TGCGCCAGCGCGGGGTACCTGAACACTGAAGCTTTCTTT. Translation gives CASAGYLNTEAFF.

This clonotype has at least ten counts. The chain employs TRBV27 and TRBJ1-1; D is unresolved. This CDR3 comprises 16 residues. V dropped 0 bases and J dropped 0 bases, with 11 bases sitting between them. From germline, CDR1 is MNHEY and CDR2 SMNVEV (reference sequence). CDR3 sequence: CASSLSGARLNTEAFF. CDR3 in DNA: TGTGCCAGCAGTTTATCGGGCGCACGTTTGAACACTGAAGCTTTCTTT.

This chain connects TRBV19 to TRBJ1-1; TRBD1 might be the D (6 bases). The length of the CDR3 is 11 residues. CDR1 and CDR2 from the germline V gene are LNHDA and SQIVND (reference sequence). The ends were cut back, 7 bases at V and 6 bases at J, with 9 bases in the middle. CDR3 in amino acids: CASNQGPEAFF. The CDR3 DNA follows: TGTGCCAGTAATCAGGGGCCTGAAGCTTTCTTT. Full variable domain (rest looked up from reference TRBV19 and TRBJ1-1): DGGITQSPKYLFRKEGQNVTLSCEQNLNHDAMYWYRQDPGQGLRLIYYSQIVNDFQKGDIAEGYSVSREKKESFPLTVTSAQKNPTAFYLCASNQGPEAFFGQGTRLTVV.

The CDR3 bases are TGTGCCACCCAGGACAACTACGAGCAGTACTTC. Translated, it gives CATQDNYEQYF. This sequence joins TRBV6-2 or TRBV6-3 and TRBJ2-7; D possibly corresponds to TRBD1 (5 bases). V was clipped by 10 bases and J by 3 bases, with 10 bases between them. Germline loops: CDR1 MNHEY, CDR2 SVGEGT. CDR3 length equals 11 residues.

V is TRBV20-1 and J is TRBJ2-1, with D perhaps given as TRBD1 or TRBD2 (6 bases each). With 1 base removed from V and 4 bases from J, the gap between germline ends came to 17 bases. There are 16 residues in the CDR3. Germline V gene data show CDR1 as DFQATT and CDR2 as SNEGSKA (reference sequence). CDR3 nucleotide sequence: TGCAGTGCTAGAGTTGGCGGGGAAAGGGGGTACAATGAGCAGTTCTTC. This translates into CSARVGGERGYNEQFF.

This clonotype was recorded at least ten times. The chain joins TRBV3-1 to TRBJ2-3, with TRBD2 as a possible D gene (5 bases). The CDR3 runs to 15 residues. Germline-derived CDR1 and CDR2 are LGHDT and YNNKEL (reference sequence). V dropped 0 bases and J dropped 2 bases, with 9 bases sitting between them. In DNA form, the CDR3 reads TGTGCCAGCAGCCAAGATCGGAGGTACACAGATACGCAGTATTTT. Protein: CASSQDRRYTDTQYF.

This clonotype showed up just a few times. In DNA form, the CDR3 reads TGTGCCAGCAGAGGGACAGTTAACACCGGGGAGCTGTTTTTT. Its translation: CASRGTVNTGELFF. The V call is TRBV28, the J call TRBJ2-2; 7 nucleotides agree with TRBD1. With V trimmed by 6 bases and J by 2 bases, 3 bases remained unmatched. CDR1 is MDHEN, CDR2 SYDVKM, per germline. CDR3 size: 14 residues. The variable domain in full, with the rest retrieved from reference TRBV28 and TRBJ2-2, is DVKVTQSSRYLVKRTGEKVFLECVQDMDHENMFWYRQDPGLGLRLIYFSYDVKMKEKGDIPEGYSVSREKKERFSLILESASTNQTSMYLCASRGTVNTGELFFGEGSRLTVL.

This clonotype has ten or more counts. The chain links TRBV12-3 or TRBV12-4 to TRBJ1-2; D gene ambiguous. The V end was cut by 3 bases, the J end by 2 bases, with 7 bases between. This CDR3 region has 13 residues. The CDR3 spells CASSFVGNYGYTF. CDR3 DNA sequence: TGTGCCAGCAGTTTCGTCGGGAACTATGGCTACACCTTC.

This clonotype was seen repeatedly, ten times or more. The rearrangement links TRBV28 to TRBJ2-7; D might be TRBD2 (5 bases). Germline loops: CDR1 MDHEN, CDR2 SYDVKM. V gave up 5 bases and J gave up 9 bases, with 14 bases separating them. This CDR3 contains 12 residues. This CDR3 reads CASSPQGSAQYF. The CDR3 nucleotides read TGTGCCAGCAGTCCTCAAGGGAGCGCGCAGTACTTC.

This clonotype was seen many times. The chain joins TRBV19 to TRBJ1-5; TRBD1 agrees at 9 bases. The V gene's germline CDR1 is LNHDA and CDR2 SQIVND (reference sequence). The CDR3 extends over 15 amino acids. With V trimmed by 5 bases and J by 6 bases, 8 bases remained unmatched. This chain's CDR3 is CASSGGTGWFQPQHF. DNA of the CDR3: TGTGCCAGTAGTGGGGGGACAGGGTGGTTTCAGCCCCAGCATTTT. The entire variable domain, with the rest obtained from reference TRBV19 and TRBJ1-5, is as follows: DGGITQSPKYLFRKEGQNVTLSCEQNLNHDAMYWYRQDPGQGLRLIYYSQIVNDFQKGDIAEGYSVSREKKESFPLTVTSAQKNPTAFYLCASSGGTGWFQPQHFGDGTRLSIL.

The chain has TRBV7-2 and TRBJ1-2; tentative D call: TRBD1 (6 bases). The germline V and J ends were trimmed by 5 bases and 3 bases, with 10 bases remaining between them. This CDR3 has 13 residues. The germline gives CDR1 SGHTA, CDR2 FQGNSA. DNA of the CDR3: TGTGCCAGCAGCCGATGGACAGACTATGGCTACACCTTC. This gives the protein CASSRWTDYGYTF. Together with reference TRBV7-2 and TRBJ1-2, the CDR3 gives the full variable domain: GAGVSQSPSNKVTEKGKDVELRCDPISGHTALYWYRQSLGQGLEFLIYFQGNSAPDKSGLPSDRFSAERTGGSVSTLTIQRTQQEDSAVYLCASSRWTDYGYTFGSGTRLTVV.

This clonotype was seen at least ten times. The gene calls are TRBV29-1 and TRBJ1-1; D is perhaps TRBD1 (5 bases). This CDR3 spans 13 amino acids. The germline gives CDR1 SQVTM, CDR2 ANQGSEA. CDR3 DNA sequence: TGCACCGGGGCGTTTGCTATGAACACTGAAGCTTTCTTT. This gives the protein CTGAFAMNTEAFF.

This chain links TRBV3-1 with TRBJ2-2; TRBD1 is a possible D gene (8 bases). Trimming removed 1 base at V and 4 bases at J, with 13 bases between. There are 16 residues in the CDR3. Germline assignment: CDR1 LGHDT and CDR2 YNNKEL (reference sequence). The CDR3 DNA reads TGTGCCAGCAGCCAAGTATACAGGGGGGGCACCGGGGAGCTGTTTTTT. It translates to CASSQVYRGGTGELFF.

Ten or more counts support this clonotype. The CDR3 reads CASLGLNLTQYF. The CDR3 DNA reads as TGTGCCTCCCTCGGACTTAATTTAACGCAGTATTTT. The V and J genes are TRBV12-3 or TRBV12-4 and TRBJ2-3, with D possibly TRBD2 on 5 matching bases. V was pared by 11 bases and J by 9 bases, with 18 bases between. This CDR3 has 12 residues.

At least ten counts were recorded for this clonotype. Here the CDR3 reads CASNSGGGYEQYF. DNA of the CDR3: TGTGCCAGCAATAGCGGGGGCGGCTACGAGCAGTACTTC. This sequence joins TRBV28 and TRBJ2-7; 9 nucleotides align to TRBD2. Trimming took 7 bases from V and 3 from J; bases not matched to a gene: 4. The CDR3 consists of 13 residues. Germline CDR1 MDHEN, CDR2 SYDVKM.

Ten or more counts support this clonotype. CDR3 DNA sequence: TGTGCCAGCAGTCCCCGGACAGGCCACGGCCCTCGGCCCCAGCATTTT. It specifies CASSPRTGHGPRPQHF. The gene calls are TRBV12-3 or TRBV12-4 and TRBJ1-5, with TRBD1 matching over 7 bases. This CDR3 contains 16 residues. V lost 5 bases, J lost 9 bases, and 16 bases stayed unmatched.